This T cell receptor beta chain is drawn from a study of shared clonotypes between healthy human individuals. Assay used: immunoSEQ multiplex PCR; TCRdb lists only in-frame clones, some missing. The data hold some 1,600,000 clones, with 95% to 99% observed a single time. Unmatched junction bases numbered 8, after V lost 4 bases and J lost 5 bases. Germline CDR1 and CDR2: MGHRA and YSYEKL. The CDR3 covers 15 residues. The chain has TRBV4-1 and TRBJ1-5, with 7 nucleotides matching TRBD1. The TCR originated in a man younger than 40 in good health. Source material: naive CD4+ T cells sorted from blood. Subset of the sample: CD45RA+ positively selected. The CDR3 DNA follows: TGCGCCAGCAGCCGGAGACAGGGTAAGGATCAGCCCCAGCATTTT. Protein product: CASSRRQGKDQPQHF.